This T cell receptor beta chain came from a study of blood T cell repertoires in COVID-19. Study-level background: Specimens from acute and convalescent COVID-19 originated in the United States, Italy and Spain. T cells, B-cell-depleted T cells, or PBMCs supplied cDNA or gDNA.

Clones were sequenced by immunoSEQ multiplex PCR, and TCRdb holds only the in-frame ones, with some missing. The sample consists of some 200,000 clones, 86% of them appearing once. This CDR3 has 12 amino acids. Trimming cost V 1 base and J 14 bases; bases outside gene matches: 7. From germline, CDR1 is LGHDT and CDR2 YNNKEL (reference sequence). Sequencing was performed on peripheral blood. This receptor was obtained from a woman aged 45-65 years with acute or convalescent COVID-19. The chain has TRBV3-1 (or the pseudogene TRBV3-2) and TRBJ2-5; 7 nucleotides line up with TRBD1. The CDR3 is CASSQGPGDRYF. CDR3 sequence (DNA): TGTGCCAGCAGCCAAGGGCCTGGGGACAGATACTTC.